This TCR beta chain was found in a study of blood T cell repertoires in COVID-19. At the level of the study: The origin of the acute and convalescent COVID-19 samples was the United States, Italy and Spain. PBMCs, B-cell-depleted T cells, or T cells provided the cDNA or gDNA that made up the material.

Cohort allocation depended upon clinical history that participants reported. Original analysis: Cell counts per sample came from amplifying reference gene primers. Sequenced by immunoSEQ multiplex PCR; TCRdb stores in-frame clones only, minus some. V, J and clone size derive from that table, while D and trimming were established from the DNA sequence. Of 130,000 or so clones in the sample, less than 90% were seen once. What was sequenced was PBMCs or T cells enriched from blood (not recorded which). The receptor was isolated from a man younger than 45 who had recovered from COVID-19.

The CDR3 DNA reads TGTGCCAGCAGCCCCGGAGTTTTAGGATTCTTC. Its translation is CASSPGVLGFF. V and J are TRBV7-8 and TRBJ2-1; no clear D gene. CDR1 SGHVS and CDR2 FQNEAQ come from the germline V gene. Trimming stripped 5 bases from V and 16 bases from J, with 15 bases between. The CDR3 length is 11 residues.